These T cell receptor beta chains were read from a single sample in a study of radiotherapy plus CTLA-4 blockade in lung cancer. Data came from immunoSEQ multiplex PCR; TCRdb stores just in-frame clones and leaves some out. The table has 100,000 or so clones, around 83% seen once. The sequencing used peripheral blood, collected from a patient treated with radiotherapy plus ipilimumab. All receptors come from a human donor with non-small cell lung cancer that progressed on radiotherapy plus ipilimumab. Both conserved end residues are part of each CDR3.

>TRBV5-6|TRBJ2-2
CASSLVDRDTGELFF
>TRBV20-1|TRBJ2-1
CSAYRVYEQFF
>TRBV7-9|TRBJ1-4
CASSLNLGPLGEKLFF
>TRBV10-3|TRBJ2-3
CAISDGGTDTQYF
>TRBV28|TRBJ2-5
CASSPRGQLKETQYF
>TRBV11-2|TRBJ2-5
CASSLRDREYF
>TRBV6-1|TRBJ1-1
CASKAGGDNTEAFF
>TRBV7-6|TRBJ1-4
CASSRTGKDEKLFF
>TRBV15|TRBJ2-2
CATSRGDRATNTGELFF
>TRBV30|TRBJ1-2
CAWSRPGTGSYGYTF
>TRBV7-3|TRBJ2-1
CASSLVADRDYNEQFF
>TRBV11-1|TRBJ2-3
CASSSGQVHTDTQYF
>TRBV5-1|TRBJ2-7
CASSSKDRDNSYEQYF
>TRBV2|TRBJ2-4
CASSPTRGGAKNIQYF
>TRBV28|TRBJ1-1
CASSHPRWNTEAFF
>TRBV5-1|TRBJ2-2
CASSLGQGATTGELFF
>TRBV7-2|TRBJ2-2
CASSLAGRGFNTGELFF
>TRBV27|TRBJ2-1
CASSRRGGYNEQFF
>TRBV7-9|TRBJ1-3
CASSFGQTGNTIYF
>TRBV27|TRBJ1-2
CASSLSRDRANYGYTF
>TRBV19|TRBJ1-4
CASSTLQASPKLFF
>TRBV5-4|TRBJ2-2
CASSLPTGDTGELFF
>TRBV9|TRBJ2-4
CASSVGDTLKNIQYF
>TRBV19|TRBJ1-5
CASRGGLSNQPQHF
>TRBV29-1|TRBJ2-1
CSVWRQYNEQFF
>TRBV5-4|TRBJ2-1
CASSLSSGEIF
>TRBV30|TRBJ2-3
CACRWGLAGDADTQYF
>TRBV30|TRBJ2-1
CALGTSGYNEQFF
>TRBV10-1|TRBJ2-7
CASSEEGLTYEQYF
>TRBV5-1|TRBJ2-2
CASSLSRLKNTGELFF
>TRBV5-4|TRBJ2-2
CASSFPRDTQRNTGELFF
>TRBV2|TRBJ2-3
CASHGSGYSTDTQYF